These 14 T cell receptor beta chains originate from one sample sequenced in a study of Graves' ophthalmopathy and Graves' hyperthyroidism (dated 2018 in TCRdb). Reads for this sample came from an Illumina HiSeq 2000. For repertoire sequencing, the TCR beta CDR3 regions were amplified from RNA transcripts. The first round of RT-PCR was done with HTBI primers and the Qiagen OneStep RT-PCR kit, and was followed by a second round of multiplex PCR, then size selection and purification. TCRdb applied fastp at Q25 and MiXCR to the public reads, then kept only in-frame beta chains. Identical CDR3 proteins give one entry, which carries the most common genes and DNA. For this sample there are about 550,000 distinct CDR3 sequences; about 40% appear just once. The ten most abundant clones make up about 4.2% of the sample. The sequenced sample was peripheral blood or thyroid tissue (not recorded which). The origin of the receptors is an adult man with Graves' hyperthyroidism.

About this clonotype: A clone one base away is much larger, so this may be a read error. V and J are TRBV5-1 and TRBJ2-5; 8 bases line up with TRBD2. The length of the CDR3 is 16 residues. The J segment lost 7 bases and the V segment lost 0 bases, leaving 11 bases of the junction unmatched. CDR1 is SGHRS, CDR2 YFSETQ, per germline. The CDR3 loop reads CASSLALATSEGTQYF. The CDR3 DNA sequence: TGCGCCAGCAGCTTGGCCCTTGCGACTAGCGAGGGGACCCAGTACTTC.

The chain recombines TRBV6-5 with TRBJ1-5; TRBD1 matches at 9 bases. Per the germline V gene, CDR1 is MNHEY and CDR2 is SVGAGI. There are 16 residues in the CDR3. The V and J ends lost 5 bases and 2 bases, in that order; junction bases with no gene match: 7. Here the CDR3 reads CASSEWRTGGNQPQHF. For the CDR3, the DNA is TGTGCCAGCAGTGAATGGCGGACAGGGGGCAATCAGCCCCAGCATTTT.

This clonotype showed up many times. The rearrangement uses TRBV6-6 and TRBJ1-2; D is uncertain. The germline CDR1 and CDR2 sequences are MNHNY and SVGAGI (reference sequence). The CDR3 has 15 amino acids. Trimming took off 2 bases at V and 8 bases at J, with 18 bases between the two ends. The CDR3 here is CASSYRGDTRMGYTF. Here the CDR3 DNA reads TGTGCCAGCAGTTACCGGGGAGACACCAGGATGGGCTACACCTTC.

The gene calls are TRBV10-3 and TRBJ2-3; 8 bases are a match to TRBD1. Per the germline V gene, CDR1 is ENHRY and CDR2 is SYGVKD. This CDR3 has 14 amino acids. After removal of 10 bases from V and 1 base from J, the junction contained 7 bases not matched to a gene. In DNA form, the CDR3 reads TGTGCCAGCAAGACAGGGGAGGGCACAGATACGCAGTATTTT. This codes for CASKTGEGTDTQYF.

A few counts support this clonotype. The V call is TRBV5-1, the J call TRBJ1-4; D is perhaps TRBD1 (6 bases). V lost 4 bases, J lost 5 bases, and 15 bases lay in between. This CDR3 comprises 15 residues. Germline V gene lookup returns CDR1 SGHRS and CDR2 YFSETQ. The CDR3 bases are TGCGCCAGCAGCACCGGACAGTTTAAGAATGAAAAACTGTTTTTT. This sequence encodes CASSTGQFKNEKLFF.

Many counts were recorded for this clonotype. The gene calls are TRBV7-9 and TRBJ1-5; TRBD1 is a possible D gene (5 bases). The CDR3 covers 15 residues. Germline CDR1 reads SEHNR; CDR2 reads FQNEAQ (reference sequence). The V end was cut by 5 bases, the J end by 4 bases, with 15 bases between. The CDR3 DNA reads TGTGCCAGCAGCCATGGGGCCGGCGTAAATCAGCCCCAGCATTTT. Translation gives CASSHGAGVNQPQHF.

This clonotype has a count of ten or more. The CDR3 DNA is TGTGCCAGCAGTGAAGCGGGATCGGGGGTTTCGGGCTACACCTTC. It encodes CASSEAGSGVSGYTF. The V gene is TRBV6-1, the J gene TRBJ1-2, with a tentative D call TRBD1 (5 bases). The CDR3 spans 15 residues. Germline V gives CDR1 MNHNS, CDR2 SASEGT. V lost 0 bases and J 8 bases, leaving 16 bases between the germline ends.

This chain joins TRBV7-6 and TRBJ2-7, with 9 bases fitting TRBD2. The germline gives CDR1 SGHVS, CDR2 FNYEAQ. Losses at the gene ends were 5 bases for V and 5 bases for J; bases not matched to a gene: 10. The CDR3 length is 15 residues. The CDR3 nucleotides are TGTGCCAGCAGCCCAGGGCTAGCGGGGATCAACGAGCAGTACTTC. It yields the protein CASSPGLAGINEQYF.

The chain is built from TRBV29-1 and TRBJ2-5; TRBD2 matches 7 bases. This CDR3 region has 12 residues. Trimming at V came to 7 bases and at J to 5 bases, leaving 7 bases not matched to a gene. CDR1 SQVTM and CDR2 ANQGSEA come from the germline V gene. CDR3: CSALGEGETQYF. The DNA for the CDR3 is TGCAGCGCGCTAGGGGAGGGCGAGACCCAGTACTTC. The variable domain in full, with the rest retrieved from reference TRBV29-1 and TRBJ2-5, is SAVISQKPSRDICQRGTSLTIQCQVDSQVTMMFWYRQQPGQSLTLIATANQGSEATYESGFVIDKFPISRPNLTFSTLTVSNMSPEDSSIYLCSALGEGETQYFGPGTRLLVL.

The CDR3 nucleotides are TGTGCCATCAGCCCCGGACAGTTACTCAGCGGGGGGCAAGAGACCCAGTACTTC. It yields the protein CAISPGQLLSGGQETQYF. The chain carries TRBV24-1 and TRBJ2-5; the match to TRBD2 covers 9 bases. The J segment lost 2 bases and the V segment lost 11 bases, leaving 20 bases of the junction unmatched. The CDR3 length is 18 residues. Per the germline V gene, CDR1 is KGHDR and CDR2 is SFDVKD.

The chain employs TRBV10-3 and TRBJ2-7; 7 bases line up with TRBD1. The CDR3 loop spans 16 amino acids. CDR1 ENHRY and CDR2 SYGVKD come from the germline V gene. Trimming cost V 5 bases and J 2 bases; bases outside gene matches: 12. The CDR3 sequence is CAISFPSSGTAYEQYF. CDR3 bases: TGTGCCATCAGTTTCCCAAGCTCTGGGACAGCCTACGAGCAGTACTTC.

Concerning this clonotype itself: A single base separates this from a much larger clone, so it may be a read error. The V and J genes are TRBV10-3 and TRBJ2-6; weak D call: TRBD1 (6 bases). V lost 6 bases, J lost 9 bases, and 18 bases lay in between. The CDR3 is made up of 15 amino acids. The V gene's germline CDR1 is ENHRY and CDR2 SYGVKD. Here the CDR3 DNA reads TGTGCCATCAGGCAGACAGGATTCTCCAGCAACGTCCTGACTTTC. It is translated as CAIRQTGFSSNVLTF.

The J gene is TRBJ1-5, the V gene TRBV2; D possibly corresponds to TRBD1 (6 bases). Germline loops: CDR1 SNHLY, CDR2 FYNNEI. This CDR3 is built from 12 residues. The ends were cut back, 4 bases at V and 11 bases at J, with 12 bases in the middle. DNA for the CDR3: TGTGCCAGCAGTGGAGGGCAGGGGACCCAGCATTTT. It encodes CASSGGQGTQHF.

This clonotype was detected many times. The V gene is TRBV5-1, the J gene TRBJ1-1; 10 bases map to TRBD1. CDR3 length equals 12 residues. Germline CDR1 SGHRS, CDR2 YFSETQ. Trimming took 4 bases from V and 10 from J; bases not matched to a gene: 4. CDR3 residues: CASSDGQGVAFF. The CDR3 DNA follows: TGCGCCAGCAGCGACGGACAGGGGGTAGCTTTCTTT.